The 10 T cell receptor beta chains given below trace back to one sample, sequenced in a study of T and B cells in COVID-19 patients. Each TRB amplification used roughly 230-550 ng of genomic DNA from blood. Multiplex PCR with BIOMED2 TRB-A/B primer pools amplified TRB rearrangements. MiXCR, run by TCRdb on the multiplex PCR reads, gives a single entry per CDR3 protein. The sample consists of some 15,000 distinct CDR3 sequences, around a quarter of them appearing once. What was sequenced was blood. These receptor sequences come from a human donor who had recovered from COVID-19.

The chain carries TRBV7-2 and TRBJ2-2; 8 nucleotides match TRBD1. Germline trimming cut 5 bases from V and 3 bases from J; bases unmatched to any gene: 5. This CDR3 spans 15 amino acids. Germline V lookup: CDR1 SGHTA, CDR2 FQGNSA. This CDR3 reads CASSPTGADTGELFF. CDR3 sequence (DNA): TGTGCCAGCAGCCCGACAGGGGCGGACACCGGGGAGCTGTTTTTT.

This chain joins TRBV28 and TRBJ2-2; D unresolved. CDR3 length: 14 amino acids. With 5 bases removed from V and 5 bases from J, the gap between germline ends came to 12 bases. Germline CDR1 reads MDHEN; CDR2 reads SYDVKM. The CDR3 loop reads CASSKGFWTGELFF. The CDR3 DNA sequence: TGTGCCAGCAGTAAGGGTTTTTGGACCGGGGAGCTGTTTTTT. The full variable domain, rest sourced from reference TRBV28 and TRBJ2-2, is DVKVTQSSRYLVKRTGEKVFLECVQDMDHENMFWYRQDPGLGLRLIYFSYDVKMKEKGDIPEGYSVSREKKERFSLILESASTNQTSMYLCASSKGFWTGELFFGEGSRLTVL.

V gene TRBV4-1 combines with J gene TRBJ1-6, with 8 bases fitting TRBD1. The CDR3 is 14 amino acids. The junction had 3 bases not matched to a gene; V was cut back by 1 base and J by 10 bases. Germline V gene sequence: CDR1 MGHRA, CDR2 YSYEKL. In DNA form, the CDR3 reads TGCGCCAGCAGCCAAGGACAGGGGAACTCACCCCTCCACTTT. Its protein is CASSQGQGNSPLHF.

This rearrangement joins TRBV27 to TRBJ2-5; D uncertain. V gave up 6 bases and J gave up 4 bases, with 12 bases separating them. CDR1 MNHEY and CDR2 SMNVEV come from the germline V gene (reference sequence). CDR3 length: 13 amino acids. The CDR3 region has the DNA TGTGCCAGCAGCCTCGGGCCCGGAGAGACCCAGTACTTC. This codes for CASSLGPGETQYF.

The J gene is TRBJ2-1, the V gene TRBV5-1; 16 bases align to TRBD2. The germline gives CDR1 SGHRS, CDR2 YFSETQ. J lost 2 bases, V lost 3 bases, and 2 bases had no gene match. This CDR3 comprises 17 residues. This chain's CDR3 is CASSSGLAGGTYNEQFF. Here the CDR3 DNA reads TGCGCCAGCAGCTCGGGACTAGCGGGAGGGACCTACAATGAGCAGTTCTTC.

This clonotype was seen ten or more times. The chain joins TRBV5-6 to TRBJ2-2; D is perhaps TRBD2 (5 bases). The length of the CDR3 is 19 residues. The ends were cut back, 1 base at V and 4 bases at J, with 23 bases in the middle. Germline V CDR1 and CDR2: SGHDT, YYEEEE. The DNA of the CDR3 is TGTGCCAGCAGCTTGAGAACGGCCGGGGTCTGGGGTTCCACCGGGGAGCTGTTTTTT. Its protein product is CASSLRTAGVWGSTGELFF.

V and J are TRBV5-1 and TRBJ2-5, with 7 bases aligning to TRBD1. The CDR3 has 13 residues. The germline CDR1 and CDR2 sequences are SGHRS and YFSETQ. The trim removed 2 bases at V and 5 bases at J, leaving 3 bases unmatched. CDR3 nucleotide sequence: TGCGCCAGCAGCTTCCAGGGGGAGGAGACCCAGTACTTC. Encoded protein: CASSFQGEETQYF. Complete variable domain (other parts from reference TRBV5-1 and TRBJ2-5): KAGVTQTPRYLIKTRGQQVTLSCSPISGHRSVSWYQQTPGQGLQFLFEYFSETQRNKGNFPGRFSGRQFSNSRSEMNVSTLELGDSALYLCASSFQGEETQYFGPGTRLLVL.

Within the sample, this clonotype is medium-sized. The CDR3 nucleotides read TGCAGCGTTGAAAGCGGGCATCATAACTATGGCTACACCTTC. Protein sequence: CSVESGHHNYGYTF. The chain is built from TRBV29-1 and TRBJ1-2; no reliable D call. CDR3 size: 14 residues. Germline V gene data show CDR1 as SQVTM and CDR2 as ANQGSEA. V was cut by 2 bases and J by 1 base, with 11 bases left in between.

By sample fraction, this clonotype is medium-sized. The chain couples TRBV7-6 to TRBJ1-6, with 8 bases identical to TRBD1. In germline, CDR1 is SGHVS, CDR2 FNYEAQ. This CDR3 contains 15 residues. V shed 7 bases, J shed 10 bases, and the junction held 12 bases outside the gene matches. CDR3 sequence (DNA): TGTGCCAGCACCCTGACAGGGGCAGAAGTCTCACCCCTCCACTTT. Its translation: CASTLTGAEVSPLHF.

This clonotype occurred many times. The V gene is TRBV7-6, the J gene TRBJ1-6; a weak D match, TRBD1 (6 bases). With 0 bases removed from V and 14 bases from J, the gap between germline ends came to 14 bases. There are 14 residues in the CDR3. Germline V gene data show CDR1 as SGHVS and CDR2 as FNYEAQ. The CDR3: CASSLARGDKTLHF. The CDR3 region has the DNA TGTGCCAGCAGCTTAGCGCGGGGGGACAAAACCCTCCACTTT. The full variable domain, completed using reference TRBV7-6 and TRBJ1-6, is GAGVSQSPRYKVTKRGQDVALRCDPISGHVSLYWYRQALGQGPEFLTYFNYEAQQDKSGLPNDRFSAERPEGSISTLTIQRTEQRDSAMYRCASSLARGDKTLHFGNGTRLTVT.